The 10 T cell receptor beta chains presented below share a single source sample, sequenced in a study of cytomegalovirus exposure and HLA in healthy donors. PCR amplification relied on 60 Vbeta primers (plus 13 Jbeta primers). Sequencing used immunoSEQ multiplex PCR; TCRdb keeps in-frame clones, though not all of them. The table records around 190,000 clones, 65% to 90% of them present only once. Specimen: PBMCs. The receptor set was obtained from a woman between 45 and 65 years old in good health and CMV-seronegative.

The V call is TRBV21-1, the J call TRBJ1-5; the table's D call TRBD1 went unverified against the DNA. TRBV21-1 counts as a pseudogene. This CDR3 has 17 amino acids. The CDR3 DNA is TGTGCCAGCAGCAAAGCGGAGGGGACAGGGGGCAATCAGCCCCAGCATTTT. Protein sequence: CASSKAEGTGGNQPQHF.

The table lists this clone with a count of one. Different DNA sequences within this sample yield the same CDR3. V is TRBV20-1 and J is TRBJ2-5; perhaps TRBD2 as D (5 bases). Looked up from germline, CDR1 is DFQATT and CDR2 is SNEGSKA (reference sequence). This CDR3 has 11 residues. V was shortened by 3 bases and J by 3 bases, with 5 bases between the two germline ends. The CDR3 here is CSARREETQYF. The DNA of the CDR3 is TGCAGTGCTAGGAGGGAAGAGACCCAGTACTTC.

This clone was counted a few times. The chain joins TRBV2 to TRBJ1-2; 8 nucleotides align to TRBD1. Trimming removed 9 bases from V and 8 bases from J; junction bases left unmatched: 17. CDR3 length equals 15 residues. Germline assignment: CDR1 SNHLY and CDR2 FYNNEI. CDR3: CASDSSTGTGDGYTF. CDR3 sequence (DNA): TGTGCCAGTGATTCTTCGACCGGGACAGGTGACGGCTACACCTTC.

The chain uses TRBV29-1 and TRBJ1-1; no firm D call. Germline CDR1 SQVTM, CDR2 ANQGSEA. The CDR3 runs to 12 residues. Trimming removed 4 bases at V and 1 base at J, with 7 bases between. The CDR3 DNA sequence: TGCAGCGTTGGGTCCGGGAACACTGAAGCTTTCTTT. Protein sequence: CSVGSGNTEAFF.

The J gene is TRBJ2-7, the V gene TRBV18, with 7 bases aligning to TRBD1. Germline lookup yields CDR1 KGHSH and CDR2 LQKENI. This CDR3 is built from 15 residues. V shed 1 base and J 3 bases; nucleotides not matched to a gene: 6. In nucleotides, the CDR3 is TGTGCCAGCTCACCACAGCAGGGGGAGTACTACGAGCAGTACTTC. Encoded protein: CASSPQQGEYYEQYF.

V is TRBV10-3 and J is TRBJ2-5, with a possible D match to TRBD2 (6 bases). The CDR3 length is 18 residues. Trimming left V 2 bases short and J 4 bases short, with 23 bases between. From germline, CDR1 is ENHRY and CDR2 SYGVKD. CDR3 amino acids: CAISERGPRGGEGETQYF. The CDR3 DNA is TGTGCCATCAGTGAGCGGGGACCTAGAGGCGGGGAAGGAGAGACCCAGTACTTC.

The chain carries TRBV19 and TRBJ1-1; D gene ambiguous. The germline V and J ends were trimmed by 0 bases and 5 bases, with 10 bases remaining between them. The CDR3 is 14 amino acids. Per the germline V gene, CDR1 is LNHDA and CDR2 is SQIVND (reference sequence). CDR3 nucleotide sequence: TGTGCCAGTAGTATAGAAGGCGCGAGGACTGAAGCTTTCTTT. This codes for CASSIEGARTEAFF.

The V and J genes are TRBV29-1 and TRBJ2-3; TRBD1 aligns across 8 bases. The germline gives CDR1 SQVTM, CDR2 ANQGSEA. This CDR3 comprises 14 residues. The trim removed 6 bases at V and 8 bases at J, leaving 13 bases unmatched. Written as DNA, the CDR3 is TGCAGCGTGGACAGGGTGGAACCCCCAGGTACGCAGTATTTT. As protein: CSVDRVEPPGTQYF.

The rearrangement links TRBV7-2 to TRBJ1-5, with 8 bases aligning to TRBD1. Unmatched junction bases numbered 7, after V lost 5 bases and J lost 7 bases. Germline CDR1 is SGHTA and CDR2 is FQGNSA. The CDR3 contains 14 residues. Here the CDR3 reads CASSPDRGGQPQHF. CDR3 in DNA: TGTGCCAGCAGCCCTGACAGGGGAGGCCAGCCCCAGCATTTT.

This chain uses TRBV15 with TRBJ1-1; 9 bases agree with TRBD1. The CDR3 totals 17 residues. V gave up 2 bases and J gave up 3 bases; unmatched junction bases: 10. CDR1 is LNHNV, CDR2 YYDKDF, per germline (reference sequence). In DNA, the CDR3 is TGTGCCACCAGCAGACCCAACAGGGGGCTTGGGGACACTGAAGCTTTCTTT. This sequence encodes CATSRPNRGLGDTEAFF.